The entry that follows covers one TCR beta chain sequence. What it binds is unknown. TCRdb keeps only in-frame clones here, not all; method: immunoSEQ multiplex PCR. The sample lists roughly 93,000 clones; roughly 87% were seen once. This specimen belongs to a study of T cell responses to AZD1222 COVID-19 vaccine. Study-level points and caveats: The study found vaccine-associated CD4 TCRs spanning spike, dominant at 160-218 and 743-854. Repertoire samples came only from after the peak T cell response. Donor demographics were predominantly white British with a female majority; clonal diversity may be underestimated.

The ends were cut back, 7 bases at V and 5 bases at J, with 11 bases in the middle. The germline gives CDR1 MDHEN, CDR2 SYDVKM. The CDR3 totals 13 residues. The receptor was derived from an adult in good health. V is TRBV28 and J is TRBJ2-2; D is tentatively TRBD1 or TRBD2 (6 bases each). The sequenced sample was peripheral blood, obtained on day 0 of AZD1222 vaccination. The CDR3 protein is CASTIGGTGELFF. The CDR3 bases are TGTGCCAGCACTATAGGGGGGACCGGGGAGCTGTTTTTT.